This T cell receptor (beta chain) derives from a study of OX40 agonist ivuxolimab in advanced cancers. The overall study: Given to patients was ivuxolimab, an agonistic anti-OX40 (CD134) antibody.

Study outcomes and limitations: Part of the nonresponder group also had normalized T-cell clonal expansion that was low.

Only in-frame clones appear in the TCRdb table, and some are missing; sequencing was by immunoSEQ multiplex PCR. The sample has about 59,000 clones; over 80% are singletons. The CDR3 is 14 residues long. Trimming removed 5 bases from V and 3 bases from J; junction bases left unmatched: 6. Germline CDR1 is LNHDA and CDR2 is SQIVND (reference sequence). About this clone itself: The antigen remains undetermined.

The source material was CD4+ or CD8+ T cells sorted from blood, sampled in a trial of the OX40 agonist ivuxolimab. The receptor was derived from an adult with an advanced solid tumor such as melanoma, head and neck, liver or kidney cancer. The V gene is TRBV19, the J gene TRBJ2-7, with 8 bases matching TRBD1. DNA of the CDR3: TGTGCCAGTAGTTACACAGGGGGAGGCTACGAGCAGTACTTC. It codes for CASSYTGGGYEQYF.